Listed below are T cell receptor beta chains from one sample, sequenced in a study of cytomegalovirus exposure and HLA in healthy donors. Repertoires were generated with immunoSEQ multiplex PCR, while TCRdb's copy carries only in-frame clones and drops some. The sample contains 150,000 to 200,000 clones, less than 90% of which appear only once. What was sequenced was PBMCs. These TCRs come from a woman aged 18 to 35 in good health and CMV-seronegative. Both conserved end residues are trimmed from each CDR3. D genes are given only for firm matches.

d_gene,v_gene,j_gene,CDR3aa
-,TRBV30,TRBJ1-2,AWSGREDGYT
-,TRBV19,TRBJ2-7,ATAREGHLYEQY
TRBD2,TRBV12-5,TRBJ2-7,ASGLVPRGSRYEQY
TRBD2,TRBV4-1,TRBJ2-3,ASSQARLAGGPGDTQY
TRBD2,TRBV6-5,TRBJ2-7,ASSYPGTSGTYEQY
-,TRBV6-5,TRBJ2-1,ASRPRGNEQF
TRBD2,TRBV10-3,TRBJ2-7,AISTRLSGRLLYEQY
TRBD1,TRBV6-6,TRBJ1-2,ASSYRGRGTYGYT
-,TRBV7-2,TRBJ1-3,ASSLWGQSGNTIY
-,TRBV6-4,TRBJ1-2,ASSQGYGYT
TRBD2,TRBV2,TRBJ2-7,AIQPLATYEQY
TRBD1,TRBV25-1,TRBJ1-4,ASSDPTGTYEKLF
TRBD2,TRBV6-1,TRBJ2-5,ASTWTRKETQY
-,TRBV10-3,TRBJ2-7,AMGGGGRTYEQY
-,TRBV7-3,TRBJ2-1,ASGGALGAYNEQF
-,TRBV5-1,TRBJ2-7,ASSFDSGSYEQY
TRBD1,TRBV19,TRBJ2-2,ASSQTGENGELF
TRBD2,TRBV5-4,TRBJ2-7,ASSWRLAGDYEQY
TRBD2,TRBV19,TRBJ2-3,ASRKGLAGLPDTQY
-,TRBV30,TRBJ2-3,AWTREALSTDTQY
TRBD2,TRBV5-1,TRBJ2-1,ASSLMGGSSYNEQF
TRBD1,TRBV5-1,TRBJ1-1,ASTEQGALTEAF
-,TRBV21-1,TRBJ2-5,GQRGSGEAQETQY
-,TRBV19,TRBJ1-1,ASSIGHRSPAMNTEAF
-,TRBV5-5,TRBJ2-7,ASSLGVPYEQY
-,TRBV7-6,TRBJ2-3,ASSLAPSTDTQY
TRBD1,TRBV23-1,TRBJ2-2,ASSQSSFGTDNTGELF
-,TRBV7-2,TRBJ1-5,ASSLARDQPQH
-,TRBV7-3,TRBJ2-7,ASSPGSGRYEQY
TRBD2,TRBV10-3,TRBJ2-3,AIALTSGGSTDTQY
-,TRBV5-1,TRBJ2-5,ASSLGELIIGETQY
TRBD1,TRBV9,TRBJ1-3,ASSDPGEGAENTIY
-,TRBV2,TRBJ1-5,ASSGENNQPQH
TRBD1,TRBV4-1,TRBJ1-2,ASSRGQGAPGYT
TRBD2,TRBV5-1,TRBJ2-3,ASSLVVLAGLTDTQY
-,TRBV11-3,TRBJ1-4,ASSLNPGEKLF